This T cell receptor beta chain was obtained from a study of the immune and genomic landscape of osteosarcoma (TCRdb year 2020). Background for the entire study: The overall cohort comprised roughly 50 pediatric and adult patients with high-grade osteosarcoma, with a median age at diagnosis of roughly 25 years (range about 5-85). Each of a few patients provided two samples from the same tumor site. The osteosarcoma immunogenomic landscape was characterized by integrating TCR sequencing results with transcriptome, protein array and immunostaining data. An explanation for the limited clinical activity of immune checkpoint inhibitors in osteosarcoma was sought in the study. In the overall cohort, 45% to 65% of patients were male, and just under 80% had localized disease at diagnosis. To define immunogenic potential, the study profiled osteosarcoma specimens using whole genome, RNA and T-cell receptor sequencing along with immunohistochemistry and reverse phase protein arrays. The cohort was enriched for poor-risk disease, as unfavorable pathologic response to standard therapy was shown in 73% to 75% of the cohort and approximately 69% of the cohort were deceased. Beyond this particular receptor, the publication reports: Because osteosarcoma is rare and all possible samples were collected, sample size was not determined by any statistical method. Rather than matched normal tissue, external data from normal skin and healthy peripheral blood provided the clonality benchmarks. Although TCR productive clonality was higher in the immune-hot C3 cluster than in the cold C1 cluster, TCR productive clonality was still low overall. Productive TCR clonality was found to be low overall, with an average of 0.09 and a maximum of 0.3, which suggested limited T-cell clonal expansion. About five cases had a single hyperexpanded clone dominating the repertoire, and all had fewer than 100 T-cell clonotypes. Along with the frozen tumor specimens, matched blood was collected from just two patients.

CDR3 length: 12 amino acids, cysteine to phenylalanine. Only CDR3 DNA is held: 36 bases, read in frame from base 1. V has 6 bases trimmed and J has 3 bases trimmed; junction bases matching no gene number 0. The germline V gene specifies MNHNS as CDR1 and SASEGT as CDR2. In the case of this clone: Its recognized antigen is unknown. Base qualities were left out, and no much larger clone turns up one base away.

TCR beta chain CDR3 regions were immunosequenced with the ImmunoSEQ Assay (Adaptive Biotechnologies). The source study handled its data this way. TCRB rearrangements, read counts, read proportions and gene usage were exported through the ImmunoSEQ Analyzer platform. T-cell clonality was calculated on productive rearrangements as 1 minus Pielou's evenness. In the clonal space homeostasis analysis, clonotypes were grouped as rare, small, medium, large or hyperexpanded (0.01 to 1 of the repertoire). TCR productive clonality was compared across immune clusters C1, C2 and C3 using the Wilcoxon rank sum test. TCRdb stores this immuneACCESS table with in-frame sequences only. Part of the clones is absent; in the studies checked, under half of the shortfall reflects unresolved V genes, and no reason is known for the rest. From that table come the V and J calls and clone size; the DNA was used to work out D and trimming. The table for this sample lists about 6,200 clones; 65% to 80% of them were counted only once. The top ten clonotypes cover 15% of the sample.

Specimens were post-treatment primary, local recurrence and metastasis tumors from poor-prognosis patients. The source is a human donor with osteosarcoma. In this chain, TRBV6-1 is recombined with TRBJ2-5, with 8 junctional bases fitting TRBD2. What was sequenced was osteosarcoma tumor tissue from the lung. CDR3 sequence: CASRRGEETQYF. Here is the DNA: TGTGCCAGCAGGCGGGGGGAAGAGACCCAGTACTTC.